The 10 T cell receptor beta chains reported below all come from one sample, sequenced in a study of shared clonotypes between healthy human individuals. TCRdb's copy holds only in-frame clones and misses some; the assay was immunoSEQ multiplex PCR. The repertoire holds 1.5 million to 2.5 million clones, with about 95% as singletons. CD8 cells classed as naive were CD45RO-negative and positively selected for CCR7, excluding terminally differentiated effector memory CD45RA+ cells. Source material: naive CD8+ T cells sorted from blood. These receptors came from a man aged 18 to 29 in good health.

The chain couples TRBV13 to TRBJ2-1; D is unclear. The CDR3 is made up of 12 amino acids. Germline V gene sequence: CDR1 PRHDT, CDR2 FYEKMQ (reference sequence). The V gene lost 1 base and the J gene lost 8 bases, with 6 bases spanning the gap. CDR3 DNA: TGTGCCAGCAGCTTAGAATCGGATGAGCAGTTCTTC. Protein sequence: CASSLESDEQFF.

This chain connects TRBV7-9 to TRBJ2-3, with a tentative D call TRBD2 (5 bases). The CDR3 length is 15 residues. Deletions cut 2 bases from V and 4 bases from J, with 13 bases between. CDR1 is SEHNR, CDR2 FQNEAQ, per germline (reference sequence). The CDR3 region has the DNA TGTGCCAGCAGCTTACCCGCCGGGAACGCAGATACGCAGTATTTT. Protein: CASSLPAGNADTQYF.

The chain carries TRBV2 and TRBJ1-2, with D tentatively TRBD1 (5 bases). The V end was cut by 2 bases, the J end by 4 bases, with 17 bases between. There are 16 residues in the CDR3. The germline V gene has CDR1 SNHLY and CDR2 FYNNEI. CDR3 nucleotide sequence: TGTGCCAGCAGTGAAACTGTGGGCAGGGCGACCTATGGCTACACCTTC. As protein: CASSETVGRATYGYTF.

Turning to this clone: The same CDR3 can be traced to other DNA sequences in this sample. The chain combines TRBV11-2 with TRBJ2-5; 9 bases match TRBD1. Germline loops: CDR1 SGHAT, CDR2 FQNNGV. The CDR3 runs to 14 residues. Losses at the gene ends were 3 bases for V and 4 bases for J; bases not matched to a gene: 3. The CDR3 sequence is CASSLGQGGETQYF. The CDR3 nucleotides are TGTGCCAGCAGCTTGGGACAGGGAGGAGAGACCCAGTACTTC.

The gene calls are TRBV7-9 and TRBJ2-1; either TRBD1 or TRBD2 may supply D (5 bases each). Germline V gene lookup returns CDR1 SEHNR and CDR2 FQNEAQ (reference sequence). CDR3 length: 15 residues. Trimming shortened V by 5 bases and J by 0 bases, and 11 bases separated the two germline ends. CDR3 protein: CASSQARGSYNEQFF. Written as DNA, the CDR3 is TGTGCCAGCAGCCAGGCGAGGGGCTCCTACAATGAGCAGTTCTTC. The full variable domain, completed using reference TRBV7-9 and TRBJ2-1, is DTGVSQNPRHKITKRGQNVTFRCDPISEHNRLYWYRQTLGQGPEFLTYFQNEAQLEKSRLLSDRFSAERPKGSFSTLEIQRTEQGDSAMYLCASSQARGSYNEQFFGPGTRLTVL.

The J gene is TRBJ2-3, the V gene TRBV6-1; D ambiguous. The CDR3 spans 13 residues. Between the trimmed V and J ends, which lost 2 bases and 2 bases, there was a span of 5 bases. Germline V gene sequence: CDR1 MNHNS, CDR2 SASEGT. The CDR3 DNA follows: TGTGCCAGCAGTGAAATGTTCACAGATACGCAGTATTTT. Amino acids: CASSEMFTDTQYF.

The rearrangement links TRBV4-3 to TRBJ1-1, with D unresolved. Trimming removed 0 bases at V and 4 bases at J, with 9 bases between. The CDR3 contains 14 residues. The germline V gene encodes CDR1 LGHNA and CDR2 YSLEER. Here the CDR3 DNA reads TGCGCCAGCAGCCAAGAACTACCGTCCACTGAAGCTTTCTTT. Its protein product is CASSQELPSTEAFF.

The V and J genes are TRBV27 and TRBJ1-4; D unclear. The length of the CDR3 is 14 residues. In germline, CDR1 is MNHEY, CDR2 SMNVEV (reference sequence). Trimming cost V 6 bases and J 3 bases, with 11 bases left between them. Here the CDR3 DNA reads TGTGCCAGCAGACCCGACATGGCTAATGAAAAACTGTTTTTT. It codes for CASRPDMANEKLFF.

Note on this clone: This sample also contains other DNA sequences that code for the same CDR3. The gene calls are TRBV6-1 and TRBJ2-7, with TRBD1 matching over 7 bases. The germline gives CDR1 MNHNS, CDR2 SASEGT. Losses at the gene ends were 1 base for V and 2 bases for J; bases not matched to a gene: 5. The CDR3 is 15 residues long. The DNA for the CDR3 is TGTGCCAGCAGTGAAGGACAGGGCCCCACCTACGAGCAGTACTTC. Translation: CASSEGQGPTYEQYF.

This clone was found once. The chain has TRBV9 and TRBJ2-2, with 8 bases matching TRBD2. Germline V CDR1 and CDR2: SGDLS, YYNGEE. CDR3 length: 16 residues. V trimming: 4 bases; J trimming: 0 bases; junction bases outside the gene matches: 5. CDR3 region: CASSPVAGTNTGELFF. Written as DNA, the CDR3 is TGTGCCAGCAGCCCCGTAGCGGGAACGAACACCGGGGAGCTGTTTTTT.